The 12 T cell receptor beta chains below were found in one sample sequenced in a study of T-cell memory formation after mild COVID-19 (dated by TCRdb to about 2021). The method was 5' RACE. TCRdb names Illumina NovaSeq 6000 as the instrument used. The public reads were quality trimmed at Q25 with fastp and then assembled into clones with MiXCR by TCRdb, keeping productive beta chains. One record per CDR3 amino acid sequence lists the most common genes and DNA. The sample table records fewer than 500,000 distinct CDR3 sequences; nearly 25% of these occur just once. The ten largest clones represent about 12% of the sample. Sequenced: PBMCs or a T cell subset sorted from them (not recorded which). These receptors were obtained from an adult woman who had mild COVID-19 (a few samples of this study predate the infection). The sample titles of this study are shuffled in the database, so cell type and time point are left out; the donor was told from shared clones.

The J gene is TRBJ2-5, the V gene TRBV6-2 or TRBV6-3; 9 bases line up with TRBD1. J was trimmed by 7 bases and V by 7 bases; bases with no gene match: 10. There are 14 residues in the CDR3. The germline V gene encodes CDR1 MNHEY and CDR2 SVGEGT. Written as DNA, the CDR3 is TGTGCCAGCACGCAGGGACAGGGACATGGGACCCAGTACTTC. Its translation: CASTQGQGHGTQYF.

The chain couples TRBV5-1 to TRBJ1-1; weak D call: TRBD1 (5 bases). The ends were cut back, 3 bases at V and 0 bases at J, with 18 bases in the middle. This CDR3 has 17 amino acids. CDR1 and CDR2 (germline): SGHRS, YFSETQ. CDR3 DNA sequence: TGCGCCAGCAGCTCGCAGGGTGCTACGGGCATGAACACTGAAGCTTTCTTT. Protein: CASSSQGATGMNTEAFF.

The chain carries TRBV5-1 and TRBJ2-7, with 7 bases fitting TRBD1. The germline CDR1 and CDR2 sequences are SGHRS and YFSETQ. J gave up 5 bases and V 7 bases, and 15 bases lay outside the gene matches. The length of the CDR3 is 15 residues. CDR3 in amino acids: CASRTSPTGADEQYF. CDR3 nucleotide sequence: TGCGCCAGCCGAACTTCCCCCACAGGGGCTGACGAGCAGTACTTC.

This clonotype was counted a few times. This chain links TRBV6-1 with TRBJ1-5; TRBD1 agrees at 9 bases. Germline values: CDR1 MNHNS, CDR2 SASEGT. CDR3 size: 15 residues. After removal of 6 bases from V and 11 bases from J, the junction contained 14 bases not matched to a gene. In nucleotides, the CDR3 is TGTGCCAGCAGGGGGACAGGGAGCCCTATTCTGTCCCAGCATTTT. Protein sequence: CASRGTGSPILSQHF.

The chain is built from TRBV20-1 and TRBJ2-5; D perhaps matches TRBD2 (5 bases). Germline V gene lookup returns CDR1 DFQATT and CDR2 SNEGSKA (reference sequence). The ends were cut back, 1 base at V and 3 bases at J, with 12 bases in the middle. This CDR3 region has 14 residues. The CDR3 DNA reads TGCAGTGCTAGAGCTCCGGGAATCAAAGAGACCCAGTACTTC. It encodes CSARAPGIKETQYF.

CDR3 region: CAISDRDRGQADTQYF. In nucleotides, the CDR3 is TGTGCCATCAGTGACCGGGACAGGGGGCAAGCAGATACGCAGTATTTT. The gene calls are TRBV10-3 and TRBJ2-3, with 12 bases that match TRBD1. Germline-derived CDR1 and CDR2 are ENHRY and SYGVKD. V was pared by 3 bases and J by 4 bases, with 5 bases of the junction left unmatched. The CDR3 contains 16 residues.

The chain recombines TRBV7-6 with TRBJ2-1; a possible D gene is TRBD2 (6 bases). Between the trimmed V and J ends, which lost 1 base and 3 bases, there was a span of 13 bases. Germline CDR1 is SGHVS and CDR2 is FNYEAQ. This CDR3 is 16 amino acids long. The CDR3 sequence is CASSLVVPGDYNEQFF. The CDR3, as DNA: TGTGCCAGCAGCTTAGTCGTTCCGGGAGACTACAATGAGCAGTTCTTC.

This clonotype has only a few counts. The chain employs TRBV18 and TRBJ2-7; D is unresolved. The germline gives CDR1 KGHSH, CDR2 LQKENI. The V end was cut by 6 bases, the J end by 2 bases, with 8 bases between. This CDR3 is built from 12 residues. For the CDR3, the DNA is TGTGCCAGCTCCCCTAACGCCTACGAGCAGTACTTC. Protein sequence: CASSPNAYEQYF.

V gene TRBV24-1 combines with J gene TRBJ2-7; TRBD2 aligns across 7 bases. CDR3 length: 13 residues. Germline V gene data show CDR1 as KGHDR and CDR2 as SFDVKD. Unmatched junction bases numbered 6, after V lost 5 bases and J lost 6 bases. The CDR3, as DNA: TGTGCCACCAGTGCGGGGAGGGTTGGCGAGCAGTACTTC. As protein: CATSAGRVGEQYF.

This clonotype was counted a few times. The V call is TRBV29-1, the J call TRBJ2-3; 10 bases match TRBD2. The CDR3 totals 14 residues. The V gene end was trimmed by 5 bases and the J gene end by 3 bases; junction bases not matched to a gene: 5. The V gene's germline CDR1 is SQVTM and CDR2 ANQGSEA. CDR3 nucleotide sequence: TGCAGCGTTCTAGAAGCGGGGGGGACAGATACGCAGTATTTT. It is translated as CSVLEAGGTDTQYF.

This clonotype has more than one count but fewer than ten. V usage is TRBV15 and J usage is TRBJ2-3; 8 bases agree with TRBD2. The CDR3 spans 15 residues. Germline CDR1 LNHNV, CDR2 YYDKDF (reference sequence). V was pared by 1 base and J by 12 bases, with 12 bases of the junction left unmatched. The CDR3 DNA sequence: TGTGCCACCAGCAGAGTTACACAGCGGGGGTCCCCACAGTATTTT. Encoded protein: CATSRVTQRGSPQYF.

This clonotype was picked up a small number of times. The V call is TRBV5-1, the J call TRBJ2-1; the D call may be TRBD1 or TRBD2 (5 bases each). Trimming took off 4 bases at V and 7 bases at J, with 12 bases between the two ends. CDR3 length: 13 residues. Germline V gene lookup returns CDR1 SGHRS and CDR2 YFSETQ. CDR3 coding DNA: TGCGCCAGCAGCGTAACCGGGGCGAATGAGCAGTTCTTC. Translation: CASSVTGANEQFF.